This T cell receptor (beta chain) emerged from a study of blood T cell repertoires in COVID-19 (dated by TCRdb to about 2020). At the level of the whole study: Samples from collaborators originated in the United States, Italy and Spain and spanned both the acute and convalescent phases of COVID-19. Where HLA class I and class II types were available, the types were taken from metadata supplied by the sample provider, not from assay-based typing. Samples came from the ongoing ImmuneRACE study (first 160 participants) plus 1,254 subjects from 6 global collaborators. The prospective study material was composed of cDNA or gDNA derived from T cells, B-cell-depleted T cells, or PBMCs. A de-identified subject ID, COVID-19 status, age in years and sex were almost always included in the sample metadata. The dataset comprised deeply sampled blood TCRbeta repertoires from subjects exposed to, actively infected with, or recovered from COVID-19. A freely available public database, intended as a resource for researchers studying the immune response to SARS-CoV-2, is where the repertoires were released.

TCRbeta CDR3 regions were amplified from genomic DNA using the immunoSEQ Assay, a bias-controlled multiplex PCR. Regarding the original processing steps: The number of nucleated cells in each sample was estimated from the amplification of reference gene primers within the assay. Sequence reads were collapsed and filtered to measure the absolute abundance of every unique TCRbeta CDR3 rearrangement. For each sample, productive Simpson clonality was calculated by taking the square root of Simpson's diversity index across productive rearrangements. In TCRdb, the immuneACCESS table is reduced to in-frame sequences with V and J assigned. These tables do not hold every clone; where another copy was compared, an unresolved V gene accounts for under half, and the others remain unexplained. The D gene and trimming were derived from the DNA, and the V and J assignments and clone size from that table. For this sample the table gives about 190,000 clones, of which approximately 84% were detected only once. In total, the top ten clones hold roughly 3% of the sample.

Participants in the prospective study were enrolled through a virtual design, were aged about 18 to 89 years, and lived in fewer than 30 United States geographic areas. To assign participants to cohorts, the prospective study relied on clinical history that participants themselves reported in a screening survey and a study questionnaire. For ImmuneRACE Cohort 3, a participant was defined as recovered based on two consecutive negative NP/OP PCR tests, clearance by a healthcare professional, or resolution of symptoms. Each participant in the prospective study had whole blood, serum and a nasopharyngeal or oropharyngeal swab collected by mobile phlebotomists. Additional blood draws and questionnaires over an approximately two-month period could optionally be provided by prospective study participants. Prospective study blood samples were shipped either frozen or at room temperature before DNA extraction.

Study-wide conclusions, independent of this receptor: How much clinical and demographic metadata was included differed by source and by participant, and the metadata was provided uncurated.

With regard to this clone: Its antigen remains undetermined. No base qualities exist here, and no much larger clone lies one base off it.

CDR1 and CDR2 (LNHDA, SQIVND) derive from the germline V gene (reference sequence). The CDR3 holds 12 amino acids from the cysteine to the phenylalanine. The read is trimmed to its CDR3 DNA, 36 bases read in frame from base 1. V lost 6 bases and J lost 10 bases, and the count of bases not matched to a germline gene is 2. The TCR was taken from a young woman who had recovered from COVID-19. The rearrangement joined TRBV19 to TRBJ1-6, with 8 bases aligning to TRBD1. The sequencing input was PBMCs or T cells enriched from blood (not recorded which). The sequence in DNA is TGTGCCAGTAGCGGACAGGGCTCACCCCTCCACTTT. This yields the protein CASSGQGSPLHF.